This is a list of T cell receptor beta chains from one sample in a study of CD8 T cells in Susac syndrome. TCRdb reprocessed the immunoSEQ multiplex PCR reads via MiXCR and lists one record per CDR3 protein. The sample carries roughly 200,000 distinct CDR3 sequences, 85% to 95% recorded once. Sequenced material: CD8+ T cells from PBMCs. These receptors were taken from a human donor with multiple sclerosis. The CDR3 runs from the conserved cysteine through the conserved F or W. The D gene is left open where the match is weak. Clone size appears in some rows only: once, few, many, or a class for an expanded clone.

CASSVGGGESQPQHF,TGTGCCAGCAGCGTTGGAGGGGGCGAGAGTCAGCCCCAGCATTTT,TRBV9,TRBD1,TRBJ1-5,.
CASSLAEGLAAYSSYNEQFF,TGCGCCAGCAGCTTGGCCGAGGGACTAGCGGCTTATAGCTCCTACAATGAGCAGTTCTTC,TRBV5-1,TRBD2,TRBJ2-1,.
CASSRWGAGEQYF,TGTGCCAGCAGCCGTTGGGGGGCCGGGGAGCAGTACTTC,TRBV9,.,TRBJ2-7,.
CASSLPTGTYEQYF,TGTGCCAGCAGTTTACCGACAGGGACCTACGAGCAGTACTTC,TRBV28,TRBD1,TRBJ2-7,.
CSVPSEEGNIIQYF,TGCAGCGTCCCTTCGGAGGAGGGGAATATCATTCAGTACTTC,TRBV29-1,.,TRBJ2-4,.
CASSLATGGMNTEAFF,TGTGCCAGCAGCTTGGCGACAGGTGGCATGAACACTGAAGCTTTCTTT,TRBV5-6,.,TRBJ1-1,.
CASSYGGGEQYF,TGTGCCAGCAGTTACGGGGGCGGCGAGCAGTACTTC,TRBV6-5,.,TRBJ2-7,.
CANTKQEGDGRTDTQYF,TGTGCCAACACCAAACAGGAGGGTGACGGCCGCACAGATACGCAGTATTTT,TRBV2,.,TRBJ2-3,once
CASSQSDRGNTEAFF,TGTGCCAGCAGCCAATCGGACAGGGGGAACACTGAAGCTTTCTTT,TRBV16,TRBD1,TRBJ1-1,.
CASSALAGGPEQYF,TGTGCCAGCAGCGCACTAGCGGGAGGGCCCGAGCAGTACTTC,TRBV7-2,TRBD2,TRBJ2-7,.
CASSRRSGVLTF,TGTGCCAGCAGCCGCCGGTCGGGGGTCCTGACTTTC,TRBV6-5,.,TRBJ2-6,.
CASSITRNQPQHF,TGTGCCAGTAGTATTACGAGGAATCAGCCCCAGCATTTT,TRBV19,.,TRBJ1-5,once
CASSALYYEQYF,TGTGCCAGCAGCGCACTCTACTACGAGCAGTACTTC,TRBV11-2,.,TRBJ2-7,once
CASGQNNEQFF,TGTGCTAGTGGCCAAAACAATGAGCAGTTCTTC,TRBV12-5,.,TRBJ2-1,.
CATSLSDRFYEQYF,TGTGCCACCAGCCTTTCCGACAGATTCTACGAGCAGTACTTC,TRBV15,.,TRBJ2-7,once
CASSSGQARYEQYF,TGTGCCAGCAGCTCCGGACAGGCGCGGTACGAGCAGTACTTC,TRBV7-9,TRBD1,TRBJ2-7,.
CASSPGVRGTYEQYF,TGTGCCAGCAGTCCCGGGGTACGAGGTACCTACGAGCAGTACTTC,TRBV27,.,TRBJ2-7,.
CASSSTSSYEQYF,TGTGCCAGCAGCTCCACTAGCTCCTACGAGCAGTACTTC,TRBV28,.,TRBJ2-7,.
CASSPWTGAGYGYTF,TGTGCCAGCAGCCCTTGGACAGGGGCTGGCTATGGCTACACCTTC,TRBV7-8,TRBD1,TRBJ1-2,.
CASKDSYQETQYF,TGTGCCAGCAAAGACAGTTACCAAGAGACCCAGTACTTC,TRBV6-6,.,TRBJ2-5,.
CSPPLARGHRENTEAFF,TGCAGCCCCCCCTTGGCCAGGGGGCACAGAGAGAACACTGAAGCTTTCTTT,TRBV29-1,TRBD1,TRBJ1-1,.
CASSVGERGRKAEAFF,TGTGCCAGCAGCGTAGGGGAGAGGGGGCGAAAAGCTGAAGCTTTCTTT,TRBV9,TRBD1,TRBJ1-1,.
CASSDGGSTGEQETQYF,TGCGCCAGCAGCGATGGGGGATCCACAGGGGAACAAGAGACCCAGTACTTC,TRBV5-1,TRBD1,TRBJ2-5,.
CASSLVGGANGYTF,TGTGCCAGCAGCTTAGTGGGGGGCGCGAATGGCTACACCTTC,TRBV7-9,.,TRBJ1-2,.
CASSPSRTYNEQFF,TGCGCCAGCAGCCCATCAAGGACCTACAATGAGCAGTTCTTC,TRBV5-1,.,TRBJ2-1,.
CASSYAATGNYGYTF,TGTGCCAGCAGTTACGCCGCTACAGGGAACTATGGCTACACCTTC,TRBV6-5,.,TRBJ1-2,.
CASSQGPFGYNSPLHF,TGCGCCAGCAGCCAAGGCCCTTTTGGCTATAATTCACCCCTCCACTTT,TRBV4-1,.,TRBJ1-6,.
CASSGAFF,TGTGCCAGCAGTGGAGCTTTCTTT,TRBV2,.,TRBJ1-1,.
CASRRAWTGEDYGYTF,TGTGCCAGCAGGAGAGCGTGGACAGGGGAGGACTATGGCTACACCTTC,TRBV7-9,TRBD1,TRBJ1-2,.
CSVVREGAYEQYF,TGCAGCGTTGTAAGGGAGGGGGCCTACGAGCAGTACTTC,TRBV29-1,.,TRBJ2-7,.
CASSLTSGKYEQYF,TGTGCCAGCAGTCTGACTAGCGGGAAATACGAGCAGTACTTC,TRBV27,TRBD2,TRBJ2-7,.
CASSHRGRVQKAEAFF,TGCGCCAGCAGCCACAGGGGTCGGGTTCAAAAGGCTGAAGCTTTCTTT,TRBV5-1,TRBD1,TRBJ1-1,.
CASAGPRLRSGYTF,TGTGCCAGCGCGGGACCTCGGCTCCGCAGTGGCTACACCTTC,TRBV25-1,.,TRBJ1-2,.
CSVPGTGQFF,TGCAGCGTCCCAGGGACAGGACAGTTCTTC,TRBV29-1,TRBD1,TRBJ2-1,.
CASTKDSGYNSPLHF,TGTGCCAGCACCAAAGACAGCGGATATAATTCACCCCTCCACTTT,TRBV7-9,.,TRBJ1-6,.
CASSGSGSLSDTQYF,TGTGCCAGCAGCGGCAGCGGGAGTCTCTCAGATACGCAGTATTTT,TRBV9,TRBD2,TRBJ2-3,.
CASSFPLAWEQYF,TGTGCCAGCAGTTTTCCTCTAGCGTGGGAGCAGTACTTC,TRBV28,.,TRBJ2-7,.
CSARPTGSSGRFDTQYF,TGCAGTGCTAGACCGACGGGCTCTAGCGGGAGGTTTGATACGCAGTATTTT,TRBV20-1,TRBD2,TRBJ2-3,.
CASSMYTDQPQHF,TGTGCCAGTAGTATGTACACCGATCAGCCCCAGCATTTT,TRBV19,.,TRBJ1-5,.
CSARGASGSSYEQYF,TGCAGTGCTAGAGGGGCTAGCGGGAGCTCCTACGAGCAGTACTTC,TRBV20-1,TRBD2,TRBJ2-7,.
CASSPYSGGFTDTQYF,TGTGCCAGCAGCCCCTACAGCGGGGGGTTCACAGATACGCAGTATTTT,TRBV7-9,TRBD2,TRBJ2-3,.
CASSLKAGSYNEQFF,TGCGCCAGCAGCTTGAAAGCGGGATCTTACAATGAGCAGTTCTTC,TRBV5-1,TRBD2,TRBJ2-1,.
CSVVGLGSYGYTF,TGCAGCGTTGTGGGTCTTGGCAGCTATGGCTACACCTTC,TRBV29-1,.,TRBJ1-2,.
CASSSGGGYTF,TGTGCCAGCAGTTCAGGGGGAGGCTACACCTTC,TRBV25-1,TRBD1,TRBJ1-2,.
CASSHFTDTQYF,TGTGCCAGCAGCCACTTCACAGATACGCAGTATTTT,TRBV3-1,.,TRBJ2-3,.
CSAREIRESAIYNEQFF,TGCAGTGCTAGAGAAATCAGGGAATCCGCCATTTACAATGAGCAGTTCTTC,TRBV20-1,.,TRBJ2-1,.
CASSLVWLAGEGPYNEQFF,TGTGCCAGCAGTTTGGTTTGGCTAGCGGGAGAGGGGCCTTACAATGAGCAGTTCTTC,TRBV12-3/TRBV12-4,TRBD2,TRBJ2-1,.
CASSWTGAGNTIYF,TGTGCCAGCAGCTGGACAGGGGCGGGAAACACCATATATTTT,TRBV5-4,TRBD1,TRBJ1-3,.
CASSQEWAYGYTF,TGTGCCAGCAGCCAAGAATGGGCCTATGGCTACACCTTC,TRBV3-1,.,TRBJ1-2,.
CSAPGTDKTDTQYF,TGCAGTGCCCCCGGGACAGACAAAACAGATACGCAGTATTTT,TRBV20-1,TRBD1,TRBJ2-3,.
CASSLLGQGAHEQYF,TGCGCCAGCAGCTTACTTGGACAGGGTGCCCACGAGCAGTACTTC,TRBV5-1,TRBD1,TRBJ2-7,once
CAIDRNTEAFF,TGTGCCATCGACAGGAACACTGAAGCTTTCTTT,TRBV12-3/TRBV12-4,.,TRBJ1-1,once
CASSEADEQFF,TGTGCCAGCAGTGAAGCGGATGAGCAGTTCTTC,TRBV25-1,.,TRBJ2-1,.
CASSSPSWREGVNEQFF,TGTGCCAGCAGTTCCCCCTCTTGGCGGGAGGGCGTCAATGAGCAGTTCTTC,TRBV12-3/TRBV12-4,TRBD2,TRBJ2-1,.
CASSGRQASTGELFF,TGTGCCAGCAGTGGAAGACAGGCATCCACCGGGGAGCTGTTTTTT,TRBV2,.,TRBJ2-2,.
CSVPEAGKQFF,TGCAGCGTGCCCGAGGCTGGGAAGCAGTTCTTC,TRBV29-1,.,TRBJ2-1,.
CSVSFGNEQYF,TGCAGCGTCTCTTTTGGTAACGAGCAGTACTTC,TRBV29-1,.,TRBJ2-7,.
CSVVLPRGGYTF,TGCAGCGTGGTTCTACCTCGGGGAGGCTACACCTTC,TRBV29-1,.,TRBJ1-2,.